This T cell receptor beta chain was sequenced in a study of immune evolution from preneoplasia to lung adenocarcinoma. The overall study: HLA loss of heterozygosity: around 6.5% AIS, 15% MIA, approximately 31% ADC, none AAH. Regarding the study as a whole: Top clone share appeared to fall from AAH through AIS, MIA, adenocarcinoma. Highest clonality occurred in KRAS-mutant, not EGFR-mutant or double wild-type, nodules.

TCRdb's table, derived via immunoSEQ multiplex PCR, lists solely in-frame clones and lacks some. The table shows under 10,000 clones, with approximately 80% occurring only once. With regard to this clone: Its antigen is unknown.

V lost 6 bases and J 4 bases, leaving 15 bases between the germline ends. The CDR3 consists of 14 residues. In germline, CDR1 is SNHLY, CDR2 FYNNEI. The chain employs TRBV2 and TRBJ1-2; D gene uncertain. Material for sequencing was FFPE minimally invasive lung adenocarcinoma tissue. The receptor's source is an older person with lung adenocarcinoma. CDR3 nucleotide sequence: TGTGCCAGCAGCCTTTTCCGGGCCGGCTATGGCTACACCTTC. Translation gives CASSLFRAGYGYTF.